What follows are 23 T cell receptor beta chains derived from one specimen sequenced in a study of blood T cell repertoires in COVID-19. Assay: immunoSEQ multiplex PCR; the TCRdb copy retains only in-frame clones and omits some. Altogether 200,000 to 250,000 clones are present, about nine tenths being singletons, with the ten largest covering under 6.5%. The sample consisted of peripheral blood. The receptors originated from a man in his 60s with acute or convalescent COVID-19.

The rearrangement uses TRBV28 and TRBJ1-4; TRBD1 is a possible D gene (5 bases). Germline CDR1 and CDR2: MDHEN and SYDVKM. V dropped 6 bases and J dropped 0 bases, with 17 bases sitting between them. The CDR3 is made up of 17 amino acids. The CDR3 here is CASSPHTRQSTNEKLFF. DNA of the CDR3: TGTGCCAGCAGCCCCCATACCAGACAGTCAACTAATGAAAAACTGTTTTTT.

This rearrangement joins TRBV24-1 to TRBJ1-1; D is possibly TRBD1 (6 bases). V was pared by 5 bases and J by 2 bases, with 14 bases between. Per germline, CDR1 KGHDR and CDR2 SFDVKD. The CDR3 runs 15 residues. CDR3 loop: CATSGDQGGNTEAFF. As DNA, the CDR3 is TGTGCCACCAGTGGGGATCAAGGGGGAAACACTGAAGCTTTCTTT.

This chain uses TRBV5-1 with TRBJ2-1, with D possibly being TRBD1 (5 bases). Germline V lookup: CDR1 SGHRS, CDR2 YFSETQ. The CDR3 consists of 15 residues. The V end was cut by 0 bases, the J end by 7 bases, with 14 bases between. CDR3: CASSLDGAIQNEQFF. CDR3 DNA sequence: TGCGCCAGCAGCTTGGATGGGGCGATACAGAATGAGCAGTTCTTC. The full variable domain, in which reference TRBV5-1 and TRBJ2-1 provide the parts outside the CDR3, is KAGVTQTPRYLIKTRGQQVTLSCSPISGHRSVSWYQQTPGQGLQFLFEYFSETQRNKGNFPGRFSGRQFSNSRSEMNVSTLELGDSALYLCASSLDGAIQNEQFFGPGTRLTVL.

The genes are TRBV28 and TRBJ2-7, with D maybe TRBD2 (6 bases). The germline V and J ends were trimmed by 3 bases and 0 bases, with 12 bases remaining between them. The germline V gene has CDR1 MDHEN and CDR2 SYDVKM. The CDR3 sequence is 15 residues long. This chain's CDR3 is CASSFRTGASYEQYF. The CDR3 DNA sequence: TGTGCCAGCAGTTTTAGAACGGGAGCCTCCTACGAGCAGTACTTC. Looking up the rest from reference TRBV28 and TRBJ2-7 gives the full variable domain: DVKVTQSSRYLVKRTGEKVFLECVQDMDHENMFWYRQDPGLGLRLIYFSYDVKMKEKGDIPEGYSVSREKKERFSLILESASTNQTSMYLCASSFRTGASYEQYFGPGTRLTVT.

The J gene is TRBJ1-5, the V gene TRBV6-2 or TRBV6-3; 7 bases map to TRBD1. The CDR3 runs to 17 residues. Unmatched junction bases numbered 8, after V lost 2 bases and J lost 1 base. Germline CDR1 MNHEY, CDR2 SVGEGT. The CDR3 sequence: CASSYPTGTESNQPQHF. The CDR3 bases are TGTGCCAGCAGTTACCCAACCGGGACAGAGAGCAATCAGCCCCAGCATTTT.

V and J are TRBV27 and TRBJ2-3, with 14 bases lining up with TRBD2. V lost 0 bases to trimming and J lost 5 bases; unmatched junction nucleotides: 7. Per the germline V gene, CDR1 is MNHEY and CDR2 is SMNVEV (reference sequence). This CDR3 spans 18 amino acids. CDR3 coding DNA: TGTGCCAGCAGTTTATCGCGAGCGACTAGCGGGAGGGGAGATACGCAGTATTTT. Translating it yields CASSLSRATSGRGDTQYF.

CDR3 sequence reads: CASSQRLGEQFF. The CDR3 nucleotides are TGCGCCAGCAGCCAACGACTTGGGGAGCAGTTCTTC. This rearrangement joins TRBV4-3 to TRBJ2-1; D unresolved. Trimming took 2 bases from V and 10 from J, leaving 9 bases between them. Germline V lookup: CDR1 LGHNA, CDR2 YSLEER. The CDR3 is made up of 12 amino acids.

This clone was detected only once. V is TRBV5-6 and J is TRBJ1-2; D is unclear. In germline, CDR1 is SGHDT, CDR2 YYEEEE. The CDR3 extends over 15 amino acids. Trimming cost V 2 bases and J 8 bases, with 19 bases left between them. The CDR3 loop is CASSLYEGARHGYTF. In DNA, the CDR3 is TGTGCCAGCAGCTTATACGAGGGAGCACGTCACGGCTACACCTTC.

This clone was counted a single time. The germline gene is not matched at one end of the junction; a read error may be the cause. The V and J genes are TRBV9 and TRBJ2-6, with 7 bases lining up with TRBD1. Germline V gene data show CDR1 as SGDLS and CDR2 as YYNGEE. This CDR3 has 18 amino acids. CDR3 sequence (DNA): TGTGCCAGCAGCGGGGGACAGCTAAGATTCTCTGGGGCCAACGTCCTGATTTTC. Amino acids: CASSGGQLRFSGANVLIF.

This chain connects TRBV11-3 to TRBJ2-1; D might be TRBD1 (6 bases). V lost 2 bases to trimming and J lost 5 bases, with 13 bases between them. CDR3 length: 15 amino acids. The germline gives CDR1 SGHNT, CDR2 YENEEA. The chain's CDR3 is CASSLNYRADNEQFF. The CDR3 DNA follows: TGTGCCAGCAGCTTAAATTACAGGGCGGACAATGAGCAGTTCTTC.

This clone was picked up one time. The V gene is TRBV4-2, the J gene TRBJ2-4; 9 bases map to TRBD2. This CDR3 region has 17 residues. After removal of 0 bases from V and 1 base from J, the junction contained 4 bases not matched to a gene. Germline V gene lookup returns CDR1 LGHNA and CDR2 YNFKEQ. CDR3 residues: CASSQDRSGRAKNIQYF. The DNA of the CDR3 is TGTGCCAGCAGCCAAGATAGGAGCGGGAGGGCCAAAAACATTCAGTACTTC.

The chain combines TRBV10-2 with TRBJ1-1, with D uncertain. Trimming removed 3 bases at V and 4 bases at J, with 15 bases between. The V gene's germline CDR1 is WSHSY and CDR2 SAAADI. The CDR3 consists of 15 residues. CDR3 amino acids: CASSDAGSVGTEAFF. CDR3 DNA sequence: TGCGCCAGCAGTGACGCCGGTTCTGTCGGCACTGAAGCTTTCTTT.

The CDR3 spells CATSDPPASGRGDTQYF. The DNA of the CDR3 is TGTGCCACCAGTGATCCCCCGGCTAGCGGGAGAGGCGATACGCAGTATTTT. The chain recombines TRBV24-1 with TRBJ2-3; 10 bases map to TRBD2. CDR3 length: 17 amino acids. The J segment lost 6 bases and the V segment lost 3 bases, leaving 11 bases of the junction unmatched. Germline-derived CDR1 and CDR2 are KGHDR and SFDVKD.

The J gene is TRBJ1-4, the V gene TRBV29-1; 8 nucleotides agree with TRBD1. The CDR3 totals 16 residues. The germline V gene encodes CDR1 SQVTM and CDR2 ANQGSEA. The V and J ends lost 6 bases and 0 bases, in that order; junction bases with no gene match: 9. CDR3 region: CSVAGTGDATNEKLFF. CDR3 in DNA: TGCAGCGTGGCCGGGACAGGAGACGCAACTAATGAAAAACTGTTTTTT.

The gene calls are TRBV9 and TRBJ2-1; TRBD2 agrees at 7 bases. CDR1 is SGDLS, CDR2 YYNGEE, per germline. The CDR3 loop spans 14 amino acids. Unmatched junction bases numbered 9, after V lost 4 bases and J lost 8 bases. The CDR3 is CASSPGGGEHEQFF. CDR3 nucleotide sequence: TGTGCCAGCAGCCCGGGGGGTGGGGAGCATGAGCAGTTCTTC. The complete variable domain, with remaining parts taken from reference TRBV9 and TRBJ2-1, reads DSGVTQTPKHLITATGQRVTLRCSPRSGDLSVYWYQQSLDQGLQFLIQYYNGEERAKGNILERFSAQQFPDLHSELNLSSLELGDSALYFCASSPGGGEHEQFFGPGTRLTVL.

The rearrangement links TRBV7-2 to TRBJ2-3; D unresolved. The V gene's germline CDR1 is SGHTA and CDR2 FQGNSA. Deletions cut 4 bases from V and 5 bases from J, with 7 bases between. The length of the CDR3 is 12 residues. CDR3 protein: CASSSFVDTQYF. DNA of the CDR3: TGTGCCAGCAGCTCTTTCGTAGATACGCAGTATTTT.

V usage is TRBV2 and J usage is TRBJ1-2; maybe TRBD1 (5 bases). CDR3 length equals 13 residues. The germline gives CDR1 SNHLY, CDR2 FYNNEI. The V gene lost 8 bases and the J gene lost 0 bases, with 10 bases spanning the gap. The DNA of the CDR3 is TGTGCCAGCGGAGGGGATACTAACTATGGCTACACCTTC. Encoded protein: CASGGDTNYGYTF.

The chain recombines TRBV4-3 with TRBJ1-5, with TRBD1 identical over 7 bases. V lost 2 bases to trimming and J lost 6 bases; unmatched junction nucleotides: 13. Germline V gene sequence: CDR1 LGHNA, CDR2 YSLEER. The CDR3 has 17 residues. This chain's CDR3 is CASSQSPDRNRGQPQHF. The CDR3, as DNA: TGCGCCAGCAGCCAATCCCCGGACAGGAATCGCGGTCAGCCCCAGCATTTT.

As concerns this clone: This sample also contains other DNA sequences that code for the same CDR3. This sequence joins TRBV4-2 and TRBJ2-7; the D gene is possibly TRBD1 (5 bases). V was trimmed by 2 bases and J by 0 bases, leaving 11 bases between them. Germline CDR1 LGHNA, CDR2 YNFKEQ. CDR3 length: 15 residues. CDR3 coding DNA: TGTGCCAGCAGCCAAAGGCAGGGCTTCTCCTACGAGCAGTACTTC. Its protein is CASSQRQGFSYEQYF.

This chain uses TRBV18 with TRBJ2-7, with D tentatively TRBD1 (5 bases). Germline V gives CDR1 KGHSH, CDR2 LQKENI. Trimming cost V 2 bases and J 5 bases, with 13 bases left between them. This CDR3 comprises 14 residues. For the CDR3, the DNA is TGTGCCAGCTCACCATTTCGGGTAGGGGACGAGCAGTACTTC. Protein sequence: CASSPFRVGDEQYF.

In this sample, this clone turned up once. V and J are TRBV6-5 and TRBJ1-5; the D gene is possibly TRBD1 (5 bases). V lost 7 bases to trimming and J lost 3 bases, with 10 bases between them. Germline V gene sequence: CDR1 MNHEY, CDR2 SVGAGI. The CDR3 loop spans 13 amino acids. This CDR3 is CASTRTPNQPQHF. The CDR3, as DNA: TGTGCCAGCACCCGGACACCCAATCAGCCCCAGCATTTT.

This sequence joins TRBV19 and TRBJ1-6; D is possibly TRBD1 (5 bases). The CDR3 covers 15 residues. V was shortened by 3 bases and J by 4 bases, with 10 bases between the two germline ends. Germline CDR1 and CDR2: LNHDA and SQIVND (reference sequence). The CDR3 reads CASSIGGTYNSPLHF. The CDR3 DNA reads as TGTGCCAGTAGTATTGGAGGGACTTATAATTCACCCCTCCACTTT.

V gene TRBV15 combines with J gene TRBJ2-7, with 10 positions matching TRBD1. This CDR3 is built from 13 residues. Germline trimming cut 5 bases from V and 7 bases from J; bases unmatched to any gene: 5. The germline V gene has CDR1 LNHNV and CDR2 YYDKDF (reference sequence). CDR3 protein: CATSGGQGLEQYF. CDR3 nucleotide sequence: TGTGCCACCAGCGGGGGACAGGGGCTAGAGCAGTACTTC. Using reference TRBV15 and TRBJ2-7 for the parts outside the CDR3, the full variable domain is DAMVIQNPRYQVTQFGKPVTLSCSQTLNHNVMYWYQQKSSQAPKLLFHYYDKDFNNEADTPDNFQSRRPNTSFCFLDIRSPGLGDTAMYLCATSGGQGLEQYFGPGTRLTVT.